Described below is a single T cell receptor beta chain sequence and its context. Its antigen is not known. The sample comes from a study of OX40 agonist ivuxolimab in advanced cancers. Study information: Of the patients, three showed partial responses, one with hepatocellular carcinoma and two with cutaneous melanoma.

Findings of the study overall: Low clonal expansion, among the lowest seen, marked partial responders at 0.1-3.0 mg/kg. CD4+ and CD8+ T cells in blood underwent clonal expansion by week 6 at 0.1 to 3.0 mg/kg.

The CDR3 has 13 amino acids. V lost 3 bases to trimming and J lost 5 bases; unmatched junction nucleotides: 4. Germline lookup yields CDR1 PRHDT and CDR2 FYEKMQ (reference sequence). The method was immunoSEQ multiplex PCR; TCRdb's version includes in-frame clones alone and lacks a portion of them. The data hold around 55,000 clones, with 75% to 90% observed a single time. This TCR was sampled from an adult with an advanced solid tumor such as melanoma, head and neck, liver or kidney cancer. This specimen consisted of CD4+ or CD8+ T cells sorted from blood, obtained in a trial of the OX40 agonist ivuxolimab. The chain couples TRBV13 to TRBJ2-7; 7 nucleotides agree with TRBD1. The CDR3 sequence is CASSLTGIDEQYF. The CDR3, as DNA: TGTGCCAGCAGCTTGACAGGGATCGACGAGCAGTACTTC. The full variable domain, with the rest looked up from reference TRBV13 and TRBJ2-7, is AAGVIQSPRHLIKEKRETATLKCYPIPRHDTVYWYQQGPGQDPQFLISFYEKMQSDKGSIPDRFSAQQFSDYHSELNMSSLELGDSALYFCASSLTGIDEQYFGPGTRLTVT.